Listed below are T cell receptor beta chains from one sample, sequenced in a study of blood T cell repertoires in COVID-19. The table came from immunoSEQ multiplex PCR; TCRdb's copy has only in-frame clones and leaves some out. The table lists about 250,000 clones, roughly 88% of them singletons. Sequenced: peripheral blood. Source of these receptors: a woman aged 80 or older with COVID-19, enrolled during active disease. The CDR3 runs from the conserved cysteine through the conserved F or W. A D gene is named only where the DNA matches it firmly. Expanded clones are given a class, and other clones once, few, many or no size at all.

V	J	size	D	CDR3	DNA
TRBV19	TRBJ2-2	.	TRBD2	CASRPRLAGVSGELFF	TGTGCCAGTAGGCCCCGACTAGCGGGGGTCAGCGGGGAGCTGTTTTTT
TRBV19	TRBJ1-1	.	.	CASSETATLIGAEAFF	TGTGCCAGTAGTGAAACAGCCACCTTGATTGGCGCTGAAGCTTTCTTT
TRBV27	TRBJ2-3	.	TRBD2	CASSPLIGGGAGTDTQYF	TGTGCCAGCAGTCCCCTCATCGGCGGGGGGGCCGGCACAGATACGCAGTATTTT
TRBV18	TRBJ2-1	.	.	CASSREAGSYNEQFF	TGTGCCAGCTCACGGGAAGCGGGTTCCTACAATGAGCAGTTCTTC
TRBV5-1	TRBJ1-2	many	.	CASSFTHRDVRGYTF	TGCGCCAGCAGCTTTACCCACAGGGACGTTCGGGGCTACACCTTC
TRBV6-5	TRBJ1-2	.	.	CASGAESGYTF	TGTGCCAGCGGGGCTGAGAGTGGCTACACCTTC
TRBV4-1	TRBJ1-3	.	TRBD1	CASSQDQGAAAGNTIYF	TGCGCCAGCAGCCAAGATCAGGGGGCAGCGGCTGGAAACACCATATATTTT
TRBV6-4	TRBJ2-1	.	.	CASSPDSNNEQFF	TGTGCCAGCAGTCCTGACTCGAACAATGAGCAGTTCTTC
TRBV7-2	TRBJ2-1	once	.	CASSLQTGYNEQFF	TGTGCCAGCAGCCTACAGACAGGTTACAATGAGCAGTTCTTC
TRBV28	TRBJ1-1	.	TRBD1	CASSSRQGEAFF	TGTGCCAGCAGTTCTCGACAGGGGGAAGCTTTCTTT
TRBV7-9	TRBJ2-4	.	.	CASSLQSGLAKNIQYF	TGTGCCAGCAGCTTGCAGTCAGGCCTAGCCAAAAACATTCAGTACTTC
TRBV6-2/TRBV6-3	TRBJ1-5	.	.	CASSYRGDQPQHF	TGTGCCAGCAGTTATAGGGGTGATCAGCCCCAGCATTTT
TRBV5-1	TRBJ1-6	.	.	CASSLDELPLHF	TGCGCCAGCAGCTTGGACGAGTTACCCCTCCACTTT
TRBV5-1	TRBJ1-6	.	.	CASSFGQNNSPLHF	TGCGCCAGCAGCTTCGGACAGAATAATTCACCCCTCCACTTT
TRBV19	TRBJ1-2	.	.	CASSMAAAGYGYTF	TGTGCCAGTAGCATGGCGGCGGCCGGTTATGGCTACACCTTC
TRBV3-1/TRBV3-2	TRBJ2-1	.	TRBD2	CASSPGGVRVNEQFF	TGTGCCAGCAGCCCCGGGGGGGTTCGAGTTAATGAGCAGTTCTTC
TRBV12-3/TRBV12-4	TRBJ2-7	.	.	CASSLQGSYEQYF	TGTGCCAGCAGTTTACAGGGGTCCTACGAGCAGTACTTC
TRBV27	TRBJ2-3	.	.	CASSSGPTLMTDTQYF	TGTGCCAGCAGTTCAGGGCCGACCCTTATGACAGATACGCAGTATTTT
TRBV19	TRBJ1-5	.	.	CASSDKNYSNQPQHF	TGTGCCAGTAGTGATAAAAACTATAGCAATCAGCCCCAGCATTTT
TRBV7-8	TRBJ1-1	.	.	CASSAFPRTEAFF	TGTGCCAGCAGCGCCTTCCCGCGCACTGAAGCTTTCTTT
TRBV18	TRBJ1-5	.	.	CASSPKQGSTGDRRQPQHF	TGTGCCAGCTCACCGAAACAGGGTTCAACGGGTGATCGCCGTCAGCCCCAGCATTTT
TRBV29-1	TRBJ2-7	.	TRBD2	CSVFLSAGGEQYF	TGCAGCGTTTTCCTTTCGGCGGGGGGCGAGCAGTACTTC
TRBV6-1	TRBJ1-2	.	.	CASSEMGVQIGGYTF	TGTGCCAGCAGTGAAATGGGCGTCCAGATTGGTGGCTACACCTTC
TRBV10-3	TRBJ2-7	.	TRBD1	CAISEAWGQPDF	TGTGCCATCAGTGAGGCTTGGGGACAGCCGGACTTC
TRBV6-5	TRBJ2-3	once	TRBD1	CASGPGTGPPDTQYF	TGTGCCAGCGGCCCCGGGACAGGACCACCAGATACGCAGTATTTT
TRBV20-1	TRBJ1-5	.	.	CSASYGQSNQPQHF	TGCAGTGCTAGTTACGGACAGAGCAATCAGCCCCAGCATTTT
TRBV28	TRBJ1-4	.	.	CASSFRGALVEKLFF	TGTGCCAGCAGTTTTCGGGGGGCATTGGTTGAAAAACTGTTTTTT
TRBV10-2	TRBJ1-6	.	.	CASTTGNSPLHF	TGCGCCAGCACAACAGGGAATTCACCCCTCCACTTT
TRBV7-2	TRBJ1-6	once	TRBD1	CASSTGQGANSPLHF	TGTGCCAGCAGCACGGGACAGGGGGCGAATTCACCCCTCCACTTT
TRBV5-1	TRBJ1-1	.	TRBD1	CASSSWVTGNAEAFF	TGCGCCAGCAGCTCGTGGGTGACAGGGAACGCTGAAGCTTTCTTT
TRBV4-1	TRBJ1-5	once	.	CASSPRGDQPQHF	TGCGCCAGCAGCCCGCGGGGTGATCAGCCCCAGCATTTT
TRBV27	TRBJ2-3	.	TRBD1	CASLRLGGQGARTDTQYF	TGTGCCAGCCTCCGGCTAGGGGGACAGGGGGCGAGAACAGATACGCAGTATTTT
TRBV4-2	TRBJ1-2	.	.	CASSQEGSTYGYTF	TGTGCCAGCAGCCAAGAGGGCAGCACCTATGGCTACACCTTC
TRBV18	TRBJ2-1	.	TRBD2	CASSPPGGGGNNEQFF	TGTGCCAGCTCACCACCAGGCGGGGGGGGCAACAATGAGCAGTTCTTC
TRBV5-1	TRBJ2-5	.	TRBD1	CASSLAGTGPETQYF	TGCGCCAGCAGCTTGGCCGGGACAGGGCCGGAGACCCAGTACTTC
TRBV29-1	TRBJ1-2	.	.	CSVELTGHGYTF	TGCAGCGTAGAACTAACAGGGCATGGCTACACCTTC
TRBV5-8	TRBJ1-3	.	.	CASSLLSGTVGNTIYF	TGTGCCAGCAGCTTGCTCTCCGGGACTGTTGGAAACACCATATATTTT
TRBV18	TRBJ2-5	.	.	CASSPRQETQYF	TGTGCCAGCTCACCCCGCCAAGAGACCCAGTACTTC
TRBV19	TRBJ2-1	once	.	CASSINTGPHNEQFF	TGTGCCAGTAGTATAAATACAGGGCCTCACAATGAGCAGTTCTTC
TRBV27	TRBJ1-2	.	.	CASSPESRINGYTF	TGTGCCAGCAGCCCCGAGTCTCGAATCAATGGCTACACCTTC
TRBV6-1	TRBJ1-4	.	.	CASSDFSAGGSEKLFF	TGTGCCAGCAGTGACTTTTCGGCGGGGGGTAGTGAAAAACTGTTTTTT
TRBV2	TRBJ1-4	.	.	CASGAGLNEKLFF	TGTGCCAGCGGGGCAGGCCTTAATGAAAAACTGTTTTTT
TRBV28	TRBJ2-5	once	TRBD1	CASSPLATGMETQYF	TGTGCCAGCAGCCCCCTGGCGACAGGGATGGAGACCCAGTACTTC